Presented here are 24 T cell receptor beta chains from one specimen sequenced in a study of control samples from healthy donors and cancer patients. Assay used: immunoSEQ multiplex PCR; TCRdb lists only in-frame clones, some missing. The table records 100,000 to 150,000 clones, 87% of them present only once. Source material: blood. The receptors here all came from a man aged 35-49 years in good health.

The V and J genes are TRBV24-1 and TRBJ2-1, with 7 bases that match TRBD1. The trim removed 4 bases at V and 6 bases at J, leaving 8 bases unmatched. The CDR3 loop spans 15 amino acids. Germline V gene lookup returns CDR1 KGHDR and CDR2 SFDVKD. CDR3 residues: CATSDLTDRTNEQFF. CDR3 nucleotides: TGTGCCACCAGTGACCTGACGGACAGGACCAATGAGCAGTTCTTC.

In this sample, this clone turned up a few times. The chain combines TRBV19 with TRBJ2-3; 10 positions agree with TRBD1. This CDR3 has 17 residues. Germline trimming cut 5 bases from V and 2 bases from J; bases unmatched to any gene: 10. CDR1 is LNHDA and CDR2 is SQIVND in the germline V gene (reference sequence). CDR3 in DNA: TGTGCCAGTAGTGCACGGGCGACAGGGGGCCCCACAGATACGCAGTATTTT. Its protein is CASSARATGGPTDTQYF.

V is TRBV6-2 or TRBV6-3 and J is TRBJ2-7; the D gene is possibly TRBD1 (5 bases). The CDR3 sequence is 14 residues long. Germline loops: CDR1 MNHEY, CDR2 SVGEGT. Trimming took 1 base from V and 7 from J, leaving 14 bases between them. Here the CDR3 DNA reads TGTGCCAGCAGTTACTTAAGACCGCCAGGGGAGCAGTACTTC. Protein: CASSYLRPPGEQYF.

The CDR3 sequence is CASSVTSGGPQRELFF. CDR3 nucleotide sequence: TGTGCCAGCAGCGTCACTAGCGGGGGGCCCCAGCGGGAGCTGTTTTTT. The chain joins TRBV9 to TRBJ2-2, with TRBD2 matching 12 bases. V trimming: 2 bases; J trimming: 9 bases; junction bases outside the gene matches: 8. Germline V lookup: CDR1 SGDLS, CDR2 YYNGEE. This CDR3 is built from 16 residues.

This sequence joins TRBV9 and TRBJ2-1; D is undetermined. This CDR3 is 13 amino acids long. Trimming took 1 base from V and 7 from J, leaving 9 bases between them. Germline V CDR1 and CDR2: SGDLS, YYNGEE. CDR3 in amino acids: CASSVYITNEQFF. The CDR3 bases are TGTGCCAGCAGCGTATATATAACGAATGAGCAGTTCTTC.

The chain couples TRBV24-1 to TRBJ2-5, with 12 nucleotides matching TRBD1. The CDR3 spans 16 residues. In germline, CDR1 is KGHDR, CDR2 SFDVKD. J gave up 7 bases and V 4 bases, and 9 bases lay outside the gene matches. The CDR3 nucleotides are TGTGCCACCAGTGACTCCAGGGACAGGGGGCGGGGGACCCAGTACTTC. It yields the protein CATSDSRDRGRGTQYF.

The CDR3 sequence: CASSFTGLRDTQYF. CDR3 nucleotides: TGCGCCAGCAGCTTCACCGGGTTGCGAGATACGCAGTATTTT. The chain recombines TRBV4-3 with TRBJ2-3; D not certain. This CDR3 has 14 amino acids. Germline loops: CDR1 LGHNA, CDR2 YSLEER. The ends were cut back, 5 bases at V and 5 bases at J, with 14 bases in the middle.

The chain has TRBV19 and TRBJ2-1, with D uncertain. The CDR3 spans 18 residues. V lost 1 base, J lost 0 bases, and 16 bases lay in between. Germline CDR1 is LNHDA and CDR2 is SQIVND (reference sequence). The CDR3 spells CASSIGGRAGRSYNEQFF. CDR3 in DNA: TGTGCCAGTAGTATAGGGGGTAGGGCAGGTCGCTCCTACAATGAGCAGTTCTTC.

The chain recombines TRBV9 with TRBJ1-2; D not resolved. In germline, CDR1 is SGDLS, CDR2 YYNGEE. CDR3 length equals 16 residues. Trimming cost V 1 base and J 0 bases, with 13 bases left between them. The DNA of the CDR3 is TGTGCCAGCAGCGTAAACTATCCCACTTCTAACTATGGCTACACCTTC. This codes for CASSVNYPTSNYGYTF.

The chain combines TRBV19 with TRBJ2-7; D may be TRBD2 (6 bases). The CDR3 has 14 residues. The V end was cut by 2 bases, the J end by 3 bases, with 11 bases between. The germline V gene has CDR1 LNHDA and CDR2 SQIVND (reference sequence). The CDR3 DNA sequence: TGTGCCAGTAGTATAAAGGGGAGGCACTACGAGCAGTACTTC. Translated: CASSIKGRHYEQYF. The whole variable domain, filled in from reference TRBV19 and TRBJ2-7, reads DGGITQSPKYLFRKEGQNVTLSCEQNLNHDAMYWYRQDPGQGLRLIYYSQIVNDFQKGDIAEGYSVSREKKESFPLTVTSAQKNPTAFYLCASSIKGRHYEQYFGPGTRLTVT.

V is TRBV4-3 and J is TRBJ2-7, with a weak D call TRBD1 (7 bases). The CDR3 is 19 residues long. The germline V and J ends were trimmed by 4 bases and 2 bases, with 27 bases remaining between them. In germline, CDR1 is LGHNA, CDR2 YSLEER. CDR3 region: CASSRLTARQGLVPYEQYF. The DNA of the CDR3 is TGCGCCAGCAGCCGGCTCACAGCCAGACAGGGACTCGTTCCCTACGAGCAGTACTTC.

This sequence joins TRBV19 and TRBJ1-2, with D unclear. Germline values: CDR1 LNHDA, CDR2 SQIVND (reference sequence). V was trimmed by 4 bases and J by 5 bases, leaving 20 bases between them. The CDR3 covers 16 residues. This CDR3 is CASSNQAWGAGYGYTF. The CDR3 nucleotides read TGTGCCAGTAGTAACCAAGCTTGGGGAGCTGGATATGGCTACACCTTC.

CDR3 DNA sequence: TGTGCCACCCAGGGTAGCAATCAGCCCCAGCATTTT. Protein: CATQGSNQPQHF. J is TRBJ1-5 and V is TRBV24-1, with D maybe TRBD1 (5 bases). The V end lost 9 bases, the J end lost 0 bases, and 5 bases lay between the germline ends. The V gene's germline CDR1 is KGHDR and CDR2 SFDVKD. There are 12 residues in the CDR3.

This CDR3 reads CASSQSRGYGYTF. CDR3 in DNA: TGTGCCAGCAGCCAGTCGAGGGGATATGGCTACACCTTC. The chain links TRBV7-2 to TRBJ1-2, with a tentative D call TRBD1 (5 bases). V gave up 5 bases and J gave up 5 bases, with 12 bases separating them. This CDR3 is built from 13 residues. Germline CDR1 is SGHTA and CDR2 is FQGNSA.

The gene calls are TRBV7-9 and TRBJ2-1; TRBD2 is a possible D gene (6 bases). Germline V gene lookup returns CDR1 SEHNR and CDR2 FQNEAQ (reference sequence). This CDR3 comprises 14 residues. V lost 5 bases to trimming and J lost 4 bases, with 12 bases between them. The CDR3 sequence: CASSQPGGYNEQFF. As DNA, the CDR3 is TGTGCCAGCAGCCAGCCCGGGGGATACAATGAGCAGTTCTTC.

The chain has TRBV29-1 and TRBJ1-2, with D perhaps matching TRBD1 (5 bases). From germline, CDR1 is SQVTM and CDR2 ANQGSEA. V was cut by 7 bases and J by 4 bases, with 13 bases left in between. The CDR3 is 12 amino acids. CDR3 loop: CSALDSFYGYTF. In DNA form, the CDR3 reads TGCAGCGCTTTAGACAGCTTCTATGGCTACACCTTC.

In DNA form, the CDR3 reads TGTGCCAGCAGCCTACAGGGGGGGCCCTACGAGCAGTACTTC. Encoded protein: CASSLQGGPYEQYF. This chain connects TRBV7-3 to TRBJ2-7, with D tentatively TRBD1 (8 bases). The germline CDR1 and CDR2 sequences are SGHTA and FQGTGA. CDR3 size: 14 residues. V gave up 5 bases and J gave up 2 bases, with 13 bases separating them.

The chain combines TRBV12-5 with TRBJ1-2; possible D gene TRBD1, 6 bases. The V gene's germline CDR1 is LGHNT and CDR2 FRNRAP. The CDR3 has 12 amino acids. Trimming shortened V by 7 bases and J by 2 bases, and 8 bases separated the two germline ends. For the CDR3, the DNA is TGTGCTAGTGACCAGGGGAACTATGGCTACACCTTC. Protein product: CASDQGNYGYTF.

This chain connects TRBV7-8 to TRBJ1-5; 9 bases align to TRBD1. The germline V gene has CDR1 SGHVS and CDR2 FQNEAQ. V trimming: 4 bases; J trimming: 4 bases; junction bases outside the gene matches: 8. The CDR3 loop spans 16 amino acids. The chain's CDR3 is CASSSGTGTRNQPQHF. CDR3 nucleotide sequence: TGTGCCAGCAGCTCCGGGACAGGGACTCGAAATCAGCCCCAGCATTTT. The complete variable domain, with remaining parts taken from reference TRBV7-8 and TRBJ1-5, reads GAGVSQSPRYKVAKRGQDVALRCDPISGHVSLFWYQQALGQGPEFLTYFQNEAQLDKSGLPSDRFFAERPEGSVSTLKIQRTQQEDSAVYLCASSSGTGTRNQPQHFGDGTRLSIL.

V gene TRBV19 combines with J gene TRBJ2-1; 12 nucleotides align to TRBD2. The length of the CDR3 is 15 residues. Germline CDR1 LNHDA, CDR2 SQIVND (reference sequence). Trimming at V came to 6 bases and at J to 7 bases, leaving 7 bases not matched to a gene. This CDR3 is CASSPLAGGSNEQFF. The CDR3 DNA sequence: TGTGCCAGTAGCCCACTAGCGGGGGGCTCGAATGAGCAGTTCTTC. Full variable domain (remainder filled in from reference TRBV19 and TRBJ2-1): DGGITQSPKYLFRKEGQNVTLSCEQNLNHDAMYWYRQDPGQGLRLIYYSQIVNDFQKGDIAEGYSVSREKKESFPLTVTSAQKNPTAFYLCASSPLAGGSNEQFFGPGTRLTVL.

The chain recombines TRBV18 with TRBJ2-3; TRBD1 agrees at 8 bases. J gave up 5 bases and V 3 bases, and 13 bases lay outside the gene matches. CDR3 length equals 17 residues. In germline, CDR1 is KGHSH, CDR2 LQKENI. CDR3 in DNA: TGTGCCAGCTCACCGGCTCGGCCAGGGGGCGGTATAGATACGCAGTATTTT. This gives the protein CASSPARPGGGIDTQYF.

The chain is built from TRBV10-1 and TRBJ2-3; D is possibly TRBD1 (5 bases). The germline V and J ends were trimmed by 0 bases and 5 bases, with 12 bases remaining between them. Germline V gene data show CDR1 as WNHNN and CDR2 as SYGVQD (reference sequence). The length of the CDR3 is 15 residues. The CDR3 bases are TGCGCCAGCAGTGAGTCGGCAGGGTGGGGAGATACGCAGTATTTT. It encodes CASSESAGWGDTQYF.

The CDR3 coding sequence is TGTGCCTGGAGTGCCGGGACCCTTAATCAGCCCCAGCATTTT. It specifies CAWSAGTLNQPQHF. The chain joins TRBV30 to TRBJ1-5; a possible D gene is TRBD1 (5 bases). The V gene lost 1 base and the J gene lost 4 bases, with 11 bases spanning the gap. The CDR3 length is 14 residues. The germline gives CDR1 GTSNPN, CDR2 SVGIG (reference sequence).

V and J are TRBV27 and TRBJ2-7, with D possibly being TRBD1 or TRBD2 (7 bases each). Germline CDR1 is MNHEY and CDR2 is SMNVEV (reference sequence). This CDR3 is built from 14 residues. V dropped 6 bases and J dropped 1 base, with 13 bases sitting between them. This CDR3 reads CASRAGQQSYEQYF. CDR3 nucleotide sequence: TGTGCCAGCAGAGCGGGACAGCAATCCTACGAGCAGTACTTC.